This T cell receptor beta chain was identified in a study of radiation and T cells in renal cell carcinoma. For the study at large: Nephrectomy followed 15 Gy stereotactic body radiation by 4 weeks. Whole-study results and caveats: Top tumor clonotypes rose in blood 2 weeks post-radiation, then contracted.

With 4 bases clipped from V and 3 bases from J, the junction kept 11 bases outside the gene matches. Looked up from germline, CDR1 is MGHRA and CDR2 is YSYEKL. The CDR3 contains 17 residues. The sample's time point: blood 2 weeks post-SBRT. Treatment noted: 15 Gy SBRT to primary tumor, nephrectomy 4 weeks later. On this clone: Its specificity is not known.

Assay used: immunoSEQ multiplex PCR; TCRdb lists only in-frame clones, some missing. This table has 150,000 to 180,000 clones, over 80% appearing once. The TCR sequence derives from a woman in her forties or fifties with renal cell carcinoma. The sequences come from blood, collected from a patient whose treatment included radiotherapy and nephrectomy. The chain joins TRBV4-1 to TRBJ1-5; 8 positions agree with TRBD1. As DNA, the CDR3 is TGCGCCAGCAGCCCACCCATTCGGACAGGGTTCAATCAGCCCCAGCATTTT. Translation: CASSPPIRTGFNQPQHF.